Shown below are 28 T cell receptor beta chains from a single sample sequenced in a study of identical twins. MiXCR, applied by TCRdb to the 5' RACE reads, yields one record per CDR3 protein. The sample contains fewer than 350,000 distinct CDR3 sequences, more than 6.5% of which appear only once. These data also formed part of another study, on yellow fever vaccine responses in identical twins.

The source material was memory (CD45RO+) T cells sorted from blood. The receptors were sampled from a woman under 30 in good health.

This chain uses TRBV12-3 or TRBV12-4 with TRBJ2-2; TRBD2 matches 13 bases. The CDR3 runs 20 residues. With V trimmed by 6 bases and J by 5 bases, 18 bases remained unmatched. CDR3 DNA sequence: TGTGCCAGCAGAAAAACCCGGACTAGCGGGAGTGAAGGGGGAACCGGGGAGCTGTTTTTT. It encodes CASRKTRTSGSEGGTGELFF.

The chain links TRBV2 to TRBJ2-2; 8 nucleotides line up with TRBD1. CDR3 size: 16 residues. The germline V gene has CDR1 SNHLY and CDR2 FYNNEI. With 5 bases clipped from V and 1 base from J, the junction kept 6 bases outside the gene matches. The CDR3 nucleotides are TGTGCCAGCAGTCTTACCGGGACAGGGAACACCGGGGAGCTGTTTTTT. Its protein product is CASSLTGTGNTGELFF. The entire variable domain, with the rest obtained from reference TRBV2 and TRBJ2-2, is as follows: EPEVTQTPSHQVTQMGQEVILRCVPISNHLYFYWYRQILGQKVEFLVSFYNNEISEKSEIFDDQFSVERPDGSNFTLKIRSTKLEDSAMYFCASSLTGTGNTGELFFGEGSRLTVL.

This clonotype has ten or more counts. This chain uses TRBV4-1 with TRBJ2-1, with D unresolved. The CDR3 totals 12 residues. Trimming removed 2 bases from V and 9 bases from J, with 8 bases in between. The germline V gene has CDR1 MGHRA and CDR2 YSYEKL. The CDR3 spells CASSQQAFEQFF. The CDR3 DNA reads TGCGCCAGCAGCCAACAAGCCTTTGAGCAGTTCTTC.

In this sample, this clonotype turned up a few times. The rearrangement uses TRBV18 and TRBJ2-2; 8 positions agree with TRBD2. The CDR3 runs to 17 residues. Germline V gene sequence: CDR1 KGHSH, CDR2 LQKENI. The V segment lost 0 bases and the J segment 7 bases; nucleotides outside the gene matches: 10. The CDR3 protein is CASSPPSGSDLSGELFF. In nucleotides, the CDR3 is TGTGCCAGCTCACCACCCAGCGGGAGTGATTTGAGCGGGGAGCTGTTTTTT.

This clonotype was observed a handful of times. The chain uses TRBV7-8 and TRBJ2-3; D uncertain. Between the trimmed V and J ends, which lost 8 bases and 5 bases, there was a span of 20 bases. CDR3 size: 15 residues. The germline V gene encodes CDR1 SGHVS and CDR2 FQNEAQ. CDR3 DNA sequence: TGTGCCAGCGCCATCGAGCGAGGATACCAAGATACGCAGTATTTT. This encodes CASAIERGYQDTQYF.

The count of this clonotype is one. The CDR3 sequence: CAFSLGGTGAFGANVLTF. The DNA for the CDR3 is TGTGCCTTCAGTTTAGGGGGGACAGGGGCCTTTGGGGCCAACGTCCTGACTTTC. This chain connects TRBV2 to TRBJ2-6, with 10 nucleotides matching TRBD1. The trim removed 11 bases at V and 3 bases at J, leaving 16 bases unmatched. Germline V CDR1 and CDR2: SNHLY, FYNNEI. CDR3 length: 18 residues.

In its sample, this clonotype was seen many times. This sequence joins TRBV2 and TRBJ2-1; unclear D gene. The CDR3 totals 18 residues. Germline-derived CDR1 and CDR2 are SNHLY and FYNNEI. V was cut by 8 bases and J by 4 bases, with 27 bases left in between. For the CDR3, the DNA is TGTGCCAGCCGCTTTGAAAACCCGACTTCTTTGACTTACAATGAGCAGTTCTTC. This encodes CASRFENPTSLTYNEQFF.

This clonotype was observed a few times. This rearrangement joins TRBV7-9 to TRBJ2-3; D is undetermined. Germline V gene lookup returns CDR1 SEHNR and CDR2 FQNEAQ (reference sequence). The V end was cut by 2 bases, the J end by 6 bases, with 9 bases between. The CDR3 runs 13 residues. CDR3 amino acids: CASSLMAQDTQYF. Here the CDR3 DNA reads TGTGCCAGCAGCTTAATGGCCCAGGATACGCAGTATTTT.

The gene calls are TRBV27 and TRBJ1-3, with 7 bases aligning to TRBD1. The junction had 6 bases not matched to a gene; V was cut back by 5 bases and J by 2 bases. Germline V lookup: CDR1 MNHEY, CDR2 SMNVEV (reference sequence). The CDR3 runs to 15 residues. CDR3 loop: CASSPQGQAGNTIYF. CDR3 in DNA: TGTGCCAGCAGTCCACAGGGGCAGGCTGGAAACACCATATATTTT.

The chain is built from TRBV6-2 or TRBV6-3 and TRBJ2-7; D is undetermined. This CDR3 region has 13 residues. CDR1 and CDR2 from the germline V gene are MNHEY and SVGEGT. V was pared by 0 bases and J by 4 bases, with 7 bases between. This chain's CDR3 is CASSYSIGYEQYF. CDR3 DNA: TGTGCCAGCAGTTACTCGATTGGTTACGAGCAGTACTTC.

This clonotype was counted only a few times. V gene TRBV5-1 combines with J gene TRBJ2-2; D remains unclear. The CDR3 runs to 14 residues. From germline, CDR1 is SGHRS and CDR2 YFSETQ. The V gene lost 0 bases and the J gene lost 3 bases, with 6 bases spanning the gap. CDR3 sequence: CASSLDYHTGELFF. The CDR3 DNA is TGCGCCAGCAGCTTGGACTATCACACCGGGGAGCTGTTTTTT. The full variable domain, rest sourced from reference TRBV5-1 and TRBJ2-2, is KAGVTQTPRYLIKTRGQQVTLSCSPISGHRSVSWYQQTPGQGLQFLFEYFSETQRNKGNFPGRFSGRQFSNSRSEMNVSTLELGDSALYLCASSLDYHTGELFFGEGSRLTVL.

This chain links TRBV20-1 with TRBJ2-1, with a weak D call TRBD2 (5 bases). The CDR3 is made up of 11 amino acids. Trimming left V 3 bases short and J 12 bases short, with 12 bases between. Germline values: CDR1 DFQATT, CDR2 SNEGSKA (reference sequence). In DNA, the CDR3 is TGCAGTGCTAGGGGGATGGGAGTGCAGTTCTTC. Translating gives CSARGMGVQFF.

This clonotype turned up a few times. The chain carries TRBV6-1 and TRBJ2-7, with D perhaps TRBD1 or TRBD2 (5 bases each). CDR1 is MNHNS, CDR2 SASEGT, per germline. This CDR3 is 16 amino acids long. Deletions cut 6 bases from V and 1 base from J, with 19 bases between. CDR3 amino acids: CASSRVAGTASYEQYV. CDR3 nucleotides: TGTGCCAGCAGCCGAGTCGCCGGGACCGCATCCTACGAGCAGTACGTC.

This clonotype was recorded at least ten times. The CDR3: CASSQGNNHEQYF. The CDR3 DNA sequence: TGTGCCAGCAGCCAAGGTAATAACCACGAGCAGTACTTC. The chain joins TRBV3-1 to TRBJ2-7; D gene uncertain. The CDR3 totals 13 residues. Between the trimmed V and J ends, which lost 1 base and 5 bases, there was a span of 9 bases. Looked up from germline, CDR1 is LGHDT and CDR2 is YNNKEL (reference sequence).

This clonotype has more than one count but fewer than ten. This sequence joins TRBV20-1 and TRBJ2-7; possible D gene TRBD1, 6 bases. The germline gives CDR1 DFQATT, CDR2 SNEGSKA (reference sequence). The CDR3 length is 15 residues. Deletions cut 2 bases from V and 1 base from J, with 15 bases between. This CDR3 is CSARSGTSRSYEQYF. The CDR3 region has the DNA TGCAGTGCTAGAAGTGGGACATCGAGGTCCTACGAGCAGTACTTC.

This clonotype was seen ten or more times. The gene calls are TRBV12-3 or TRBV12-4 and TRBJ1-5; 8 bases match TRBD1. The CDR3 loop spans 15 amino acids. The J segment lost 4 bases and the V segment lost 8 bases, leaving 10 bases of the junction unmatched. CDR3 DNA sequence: TGTGCCAGCCAGACGACAGGGGCCTTTAATCAGCCCCAGCATTTT. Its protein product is CASQTTGAFNQPQHF.

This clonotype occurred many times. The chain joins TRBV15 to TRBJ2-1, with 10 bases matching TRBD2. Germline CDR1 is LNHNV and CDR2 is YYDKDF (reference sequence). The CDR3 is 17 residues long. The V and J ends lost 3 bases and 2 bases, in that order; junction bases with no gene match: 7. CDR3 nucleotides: TGTGCCACCAGCAGGGGAAGGACTAGCGGAACCTACAATGAGCAGTTCTTC. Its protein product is CATSRGRTSGTYNEQFF.

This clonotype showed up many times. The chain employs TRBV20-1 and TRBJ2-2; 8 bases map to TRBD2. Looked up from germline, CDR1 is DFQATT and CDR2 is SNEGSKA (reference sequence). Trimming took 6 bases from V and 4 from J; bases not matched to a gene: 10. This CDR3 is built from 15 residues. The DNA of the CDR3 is TGCAGTGCCAAAGTCGGGGGGGGCTTCACCGGGGAGCTGTTTTTT. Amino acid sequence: CSAKVGGGFTGELFF.

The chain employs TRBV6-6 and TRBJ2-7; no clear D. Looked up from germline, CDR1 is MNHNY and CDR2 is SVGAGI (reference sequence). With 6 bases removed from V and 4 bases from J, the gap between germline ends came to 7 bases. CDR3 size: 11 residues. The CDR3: CASSRRYEQYF. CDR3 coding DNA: TGTGCCAGCAGCCGACGGTACGAGCAGTACTTC.

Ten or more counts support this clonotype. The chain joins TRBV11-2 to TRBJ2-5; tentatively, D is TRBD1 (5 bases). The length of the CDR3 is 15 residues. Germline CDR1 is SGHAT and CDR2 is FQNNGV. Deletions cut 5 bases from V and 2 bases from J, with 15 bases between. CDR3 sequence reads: CASSPRGSVQETQYF. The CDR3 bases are TGTGCCAGCAGCCCTAGGGGCAGCGTTCAAGAGACCCAGTACTTC.

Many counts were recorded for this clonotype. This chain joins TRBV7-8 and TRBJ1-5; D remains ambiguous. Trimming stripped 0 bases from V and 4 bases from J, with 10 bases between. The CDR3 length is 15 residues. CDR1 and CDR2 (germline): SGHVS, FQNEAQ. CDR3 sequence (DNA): TGTGCCAGCAGCTTAGCGGTGCGGACTAATCAGCCCCAGCATTTT. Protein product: CASSLAVRTNQPQHF.

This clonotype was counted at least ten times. For the CDR3, the DNA is TGTGCCAGCAGTCAAATCGGTGGGAATGGAAACACCATATATTTT. Translating gives CASSQIGGNGNTIYF. The chain uses TRBV25-1 and TRBJ1-3; D ambiguous. Looked up from germline, CDR1 is MGHDK and CDR2 is SYGVNS. The CDR3 runs to 15 residues. Trimming pared 5 bases from V and 3 bases from J, leaving 14 bases between.

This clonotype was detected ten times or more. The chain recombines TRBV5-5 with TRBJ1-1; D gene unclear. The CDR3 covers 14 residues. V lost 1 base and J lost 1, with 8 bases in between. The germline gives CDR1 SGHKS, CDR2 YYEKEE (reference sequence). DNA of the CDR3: TGTGCCAGCAGCTTGTTGGGCCCGAACACTGAAGCTTTCTTT. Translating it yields CASSLLGPNTEAFF.

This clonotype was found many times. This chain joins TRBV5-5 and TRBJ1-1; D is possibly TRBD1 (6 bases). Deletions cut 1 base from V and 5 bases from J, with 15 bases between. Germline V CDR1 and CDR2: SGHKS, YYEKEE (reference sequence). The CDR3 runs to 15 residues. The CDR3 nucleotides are TGTGCCAGCAGCTTGATCACAGGGAGAAATACTGAAGCTTTCTTT. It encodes CASSLITGRNTEAFF.

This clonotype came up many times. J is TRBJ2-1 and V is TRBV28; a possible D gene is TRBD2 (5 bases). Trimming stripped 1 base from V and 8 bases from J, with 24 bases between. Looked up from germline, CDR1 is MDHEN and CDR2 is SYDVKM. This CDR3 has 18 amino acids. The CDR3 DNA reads TGTGCCAGCAGTTTATCCCCGGGGATGGGCACTCACCTAGATGAGCAGTTCTTC. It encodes CASSLSPGMGTHLDEQFF.

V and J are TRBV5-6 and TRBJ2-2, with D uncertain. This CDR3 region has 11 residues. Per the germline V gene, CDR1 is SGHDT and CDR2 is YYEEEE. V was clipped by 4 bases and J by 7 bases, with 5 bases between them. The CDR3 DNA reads TGTGCCAGCAGCACGGTCGGGGAGCTGTTTTTT. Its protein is CASSTVGELFF.

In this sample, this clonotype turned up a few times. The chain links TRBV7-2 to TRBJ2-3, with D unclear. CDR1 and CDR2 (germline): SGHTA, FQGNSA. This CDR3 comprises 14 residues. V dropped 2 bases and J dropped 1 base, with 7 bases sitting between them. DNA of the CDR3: TGTGCCAGCAGCTTATCCTGGGGCACAGATACGCAGTATTTT. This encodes CASSLSWGTDTQYF.

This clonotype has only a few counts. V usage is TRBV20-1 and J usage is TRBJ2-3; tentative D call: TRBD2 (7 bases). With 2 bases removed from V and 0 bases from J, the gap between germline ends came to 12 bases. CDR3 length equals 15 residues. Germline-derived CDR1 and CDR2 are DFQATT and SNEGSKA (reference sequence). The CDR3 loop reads CSARRGAGSTDTQYF. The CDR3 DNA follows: TGCAGTGCTAGACGGGGGGCCGGGAGCACAGATACGCAGTATTTT.